The subject of this entry is one T cell receptor beta chain. What it recognizes is unknown. This sample stems from a study of Ad26.COV2.S vaccination and SARS-CoV-2 variants. Study-level background: Donor had been placed in the Ad26.COV2.S arm of the COV1001 trial. Ad26.COV2.S given intramuscularly, once or twice 56 days apart. Findings of the study overall: Vaccinees showed greater spike-specific TCR breadth than placebo recipients.

V lost 0 bases to trimming and J lost 0 bases, with 14 bases between them. The CDR3 consists of 17 residues. CDR1 is LNHNV, CDR2 YYDKDF, per germline (reference sequence). The treatment was: around 19 received Ad26.COV2.S at low or high dose, single or two shots; 5 received placebo; per-sample allocation not given. The study sampled participants on day 63 after the first vaccine or placebo injection. The table came from immunoSEQ multiplex PCR; TCRdb's copy has only in-frame clones and leaves some out. This repertoire shows about 480,000 clones, around 88% found once; its top ten account for roughly 13%.

Sequencing used peripheral blood, obtained in a trial of Ad26.COV2.S vaccine versus placebo. The chain carries TRBV15 and TRBJ2-5; D is unclear. The receptor comes from a person aged 18-65 years who received the Ad26.COV2.S COVID-19 vaccine or a placebo. DNA for the CDR3: TGTGCCACCAGCAGAGATTGGACGCACCGACACCAAGAGACCCAGTACTTC. Protein sequence: CATSRDWTHRHQETQYF.